This TCR beta chain was profiled in a study of shared clonotypes between healthy human individuals. Germline-derived CDR1 and CDR2 are SGHDT and YYEEEE. This CDR3 contains 13 residues. Trimming stripped 2 bases from V and 4 bases from J, with 9 bases between. CD8 cells regarded as naive lacked CD45RO, were positively chosen for CCR7, and omitted terminally differentiated effector memory CD45RA+ cells. Donors included only healthy HIV-negative adults lacking recent acute infections or vaccinations. TCRdb's copy holds only in-frame clones and misses some; the assay was immunoSEQ multiplex PCR. The sample has hundreds of thousands of clones, about 95% seen once. Findings and limits, study-wide: Only blood was sampled, and tissue TCR repertoires likely differ from blood ones. Lower generation probabilities were found for non-shared clonotypes than for those shared by all four donors.

A remark on this clone: The antigen is unknown.

This TCR derives from a woman in her twenties or thirties in good health. The genes are TRBV5-6 and TRBJ1-2; perhaps TRBD1 as D (5 bases). Material: naive CD8+ T cells sorted from blood. CDR3 in amino acids: CASSFGTFYGYTF. For the CDR3, the DNA is TGTGCCAGCAGCTTCGGGACCTTCTATGGCTACACCTTC.